These 4 T cell receptor beta chains came from one sample sequenced in a study of cytomegalovirus exposure and HLA in healthy donors. PCR employed 60 Vbeta and 13 Jbeta primers. The data were produced by immunoSEQ multiplex PCR, yet TCRdb's version contains in-frame clones alone and is incomplete. The sample consists of about 160,000 clones, 76% of them appearing once. The specimen was PBMCs. The source of these receptors is a female donor in good health and CMV-seronegative.

This chain joins TRBV27 and TRBJ2-5; 9 nucleotides agree with TRBD1. This CDR3 comprises 14 residues. Per germline, CDR1 MNHEY and CDR2 SMNVEV (reference sequence). Unmatched junction bases numbered 5, after V lost 5 bases and J lost 4 bases. The CDR3: CASSPHRGPETQYF. CDR3 bases: TGTGCCAGCAGTCCGCACAGGGGGCCAGAGACCCAGTACTTC.

A word on this clone: Within the sample, other DNA sequences also encode this same CDR3. The chain employs TRBV5-1 and TRBJ2-3; no clear D gene. This CDR3 contains 13 residues. The V gene lost 0 bases and the J gene lost 1 base, with 3 bases spanning the gap. From germline, CDR1 is SGHRS and CDR2 YFSETQ. The CDR3 reads CASSLAGTDTQYF. The CDR3 bases are TGCGCCAGCAGCTTGGCTGGCACAGATACGCAGTATTTT.

A few counts support this clone. The rearrangement links TRBV19 to TRBJ2-4; D gene unclear. V gave up 0 bases and J gave up 1 base, with 16 bases separating them. The CDR3 covers 18 residues. Per germline, CDR1 LNHDA and CDR2 SQIVND (reference sequence). CDR3 DNA: TGTGCCAGTAGTATAGATCGAGTACTACCCTCGGCCAAAAACATTCAGTACTTC. Protein product: CASSIDRVLPSAKNIQYF. Full variable domain (outside the CDR3, taken from reference TRBV19 and TRBJ2-4): DGGITQSPKYLFRKEGQNVTLSCEQNLNHDAMYWYRQDPGQGLRLIYYSQIVNDFQKGDIAEGYSVSREKKESFPLTVTSAQKNPTAFYLCASSIDRVLPSAKNIQYFGAGTRLSVL.

This clone was found a few times. The chain links TRBV7-3 to TRBJ2-1, with 7 bases identical to TRBD2. Germline CDR1 reads SGHTA; CDR2 reads FQGTGA. The V gene end was trimmed by 5 bases and the J gene end by 5 bases; junction bases not matched to a gene: 9. The CDR3 totals 15 residues. Here the CDR3 DNA reads TGTGCCAGCAGCCCGAGGGACTATCGAAACAATGAGCAGTTCTTC. It yields the protein CASSPRDYRNNEQFF.